The 14 T cell receptor beta chains below come from one sample, sequenced in a study of OX40 agonist ivuxolimab in advanced cancers. Produced via immunoSEQ multiplex PCR; TCRdb's table is partial and in-frame only. The sample comprises under 65,000 clones, 80% to 95% of which are singletons, and under 20% rests with the top ten. Sequenced material: CD4+ or CD8+ T cells sorted from blood, taken in a trial of the OX40 agonist ivuxolimab. These receptors came from an adult with an advanced solid tumor such as melanoma, head and neck, liver or kidney cancer.

The genes are TRBV7-9 and TRBJ2-7, with D unresolved. The CDR3 is 14 residues long. Trimming removed 1 base from V and 3 bases from J, with 10 bases in between. Germline CDR1 SEHNR, CDR2 FQNEAQ (reference sequence). The CDR3 region has the DNA TGTGCCAGCAGCTTAGAACCCCTGTACTACGAGCAGTACTTC. It translates to CASSLEPLYYEQYF.

This chain joins TRBV27 and TRBJ1-1; 8 bases line up with TRBD1. The CDR3 loop spans 13 amino acids. The germline gives CDR1 MNHEY, CDR2 SMNVEV (reference sequence). Trimming took 4 bases from V and 10 from J; bases not matched to a gene: 8. CDR3 nucleotide sequence: TGTGCCAGCAGTTCCCACGGACAGGGTTCAGCTTTCTTT. It specifies CASSSHGQGSAFF.

The chain is built from TRBV4-1 and TRBJ2-1, with 9 bases aligning to TRBD1. Germline V CDR1 and CDR2: MGHRA, YSYEKL. Trimming took 2 bases from V and 4 from J; bases not matched to a gene: 6. The CDR3 is 16 amino acids. The CDR3 protein is CASSQPTGGTYNEQFF. CDR3 coding DNA: TGCGCCAGCAGCCAACCGACAGGGGGAACGTACAATGAGCAGTTCTTC.

CDR3 loop: CASTRAPGNTIYF. Written as DNA, the CDR3 is TGTGCCAGCACCCGAGCCCCTGGAAACACCATATATTTT. V is TRBV6-1 and J is TRBJ1-3; D uncertain. The germline V gene encodes CDR1 MNHNS and CDR2 SASEGT. V was pared by 7 bases and J by 2 bases, with 9 bases between. This CDR3 has 13 amino acids.

In its sample, this clone was seen a few times. V and J are TRBV10-2 and TRBJ2-7; either TRBD1 or TRBD2 may supply D (5 bases each). Germline values: CDR1 WSHSY, CDR2 SAAADI. This CDR3 is 13 amino acids long. V was cut by 6 bases and J by 2 bases, with 11 bases left in between. In nucleotides, the CDR3 is TGCGCCAGCAGACCCGGGACCACCTACGAGCAGTACTTC. This sequence encodes CASRPGTTYEQYF.

This clone came up once. The chain carries TRBV13 and TRBJ2-3, with 16 nucleotides matching TRBD2. The V and J ends lost 5 bases and 5 bases, in that order; junction bases with no gene match: 4. The germline CDR1 and CDR2 sequences are PRHDT and FYEKMQ (reference sequence). This CDR3 spans 16 amino acids. The CDR3 DNA reads TGTGCCAGCAGCCCGGGGACTAGCGGGGGGGAAGATACGCAGTATTTT. It codes for CASSPGTSGGEDTQYF.

This chain uses TRBV5-1 with TRBJ2-5, with TRBD1 identical over 8 bases. The CDR3 consists of 16 residues. Germline loops: CDR1 SGHRS, CDR2 YFSETQ. V was pared by 2 bases and J by 2 bases, with 8 bases of the junction left unmatched. CDR3: CASSFPGQGIQETQYF. CDR3 bases: TGCGCCAGCAGCTTCCCCGGACAGGGTATTCAAGAGACCCAGTACTTC.

The V and J genes are TRBV27 and TRBJ2-5, with D maybe TRBD2 (6 bases). Germline CDR1 and CDR2: MNHEY and SMNVEV (reference sequence). The CDR3 is 16 residues long. V gave up 2 bases and J gave up 5 bases, with 18 bases separating them. The CDR3 region has the DNA TGTGCCAGCAGTTTAATCGGATCTCTCGGAGGGGAGACCCAGTACTTC. Protein product: CASSLIGSLGGETQYF.

The rearrangement uses TRBV27 and TRBJ1-6, with 9 bases that match TRBD1. V lost 8 bases, J lost 8 bases, and 7 bases stayed unmatched. The CDR3 spans 14 residues. Germline V CDR1 and CDR2: MNHEY, SMNVEV (reference sequence). As DNA, the CDR3 is TGTGCCAGCTCCGTTGGGACAGGGTATTCACCCCTCCACTTT. Translated, it gives CASSVGTGYSPLHF.

This chain uses TRBV19 with TRBJ2-3; TRBD1 agrees at 7 bases. The J segment lost 6 bases and the V segment lost 3 bases, leaving 12 bases of the junction unmatched. The CDR3 loop spans 16 amino acids. The germline V gene encodes CDR1 LNHDA and CDR2 SQIVND (reference sequence). CDR3 sequence: CASSMGQDRLLDTQYF. CDR3 sequence (DNA): TGTGCCAGTAGTATGGGTCAGGACAGGCTGTTGGATACGCAGTATTTT.

V and J are TRBV7-3 and TRBJ2-7; 7 bases agree with TRBD2. CDR1 is SGHTA and CDR2 is FQGTGA in the germline V gene. Germline trimming cut 5 bases from V and 2 bases from J; bases unmatched to any gene: 9. This CDR3 is built from 15 residues. This chain's CDR3 is CASSRLAGETYEQYF. CDR3 DNA: TGTGCCAGCAGCAGGCTCGCGGGGGAGACCTACGAGCAGTACTTC.

The chain employs TRBV9 and TRBJ1-2; D is ambiguous. The CDR3 has 12 amino acids. Germline CDR1 SGDLS, CDR2 YYNGEE. Trimming removed 4 bases from V and 7 bases from J, with 11 bases in between. The CDR3 protein is CASSQEDGGYTF. The CDR3 nucleotides read TGTGCCAGCAGCCAAGAGGATGGTGGCTACACCTTC.

The chain couples TRBV28 to TRBJ2-7; a possible D gene is TRBD1 (5 bases). This CDR3 is 12 amino acids long. Germline CDR1 reads MDHEN; CDR2 reads SYDVKM. V gave up 7 bases and J gave up 3 bases, with 10 bases separating them. The CDR3 DNA follows: TGTGCCAGCAAACAGGCCCACTACGAGCAGTACTTC. Protein: CASKQAHYEQYF.

The CDR3 is CATSTRDISNQPQHF. The CDR3, as DNA: TGTGCCACCAGCACCCGAGACATTAGCAATCAGCCCCAGCATTTT. This chain joins TRBV15 and TRBJ1-5; D is uncertain. This CDR3 has 15 amino acids. Germline CDR1 reads LNHNV; CDR2 reads YYDKDF (reference sequence). V shed 4 bases and J shed 0 bases, with 10 bases lying between them.